This T cell receptor beta chain stems from a study of T-cell reconstitution after alpha-beta-depleted transplantation in children. Library preparation (for TCRbeta) was performed with unique molecular identifiers. MiXCR, run by TCRdb on the PCR reads, gives a single entry per CDR3 protein. The table has around 680,000 distinct CDR3 sequences, roughly 15% seen once; the top ten hold approximately 1.1%. The CDR3 consists of 17 residues. Germline V gives CDR1 SGDLS, CDR2 YYNGEE. V dropped 2 bases and J dropped 0 bases, with 18 bases sitting between them. The specimen comprised PBMCs from the stem cell graft donor, sampled from the stem cell graft. The TCR comes from a human donor who donated a stem cell graft to a child with acute myeloid leukemia. V and J are TRBV9 and TRBJ2-7; possibly TRBD2 for D (6 bases). CDR3 sequence (DNA): TGTGCCAGCAGCGTCGGGATAGCGGCGCGCCGCTCCTACGAGCAGTACTTC. This codes for CASSVGIAARRSYEQYF.